The TCR beta chain described here comes from a study of blood T cell repertoires in COVID-19. Trimming removed 5 bases from V and 1 base from J, with 12 bases in between. Germline-derived CDR1 and CDR2 are SGHRS and YFSETQ. This CDR3 spans 14 amino acids. Method: immunoSEQ multiplex PCR; TCRdb's copy keeps in-frame clones and lacks some. The repertoire consists of a few hundred thousand clones, with 70% to 90% occurring once and the leading ten covering roughly 4.2%. The receptor's source is a woman aged 40 to 49 with acute COVID-19. The V call is TRBV5-1, the J call TRBJ1-1, with D possibly being TRBD1 (5 bases). The sample consisted of PBMCs or T cells enriched from blood (not recorded which). The CDR3 bases are TGCGCCAGCAGTTCCGTAGGACAGAACACTGAAGCTTTCTTT. It encodes CASSSVGQNTEAFF.